Listed below are T cell receptor beta chains from one sample, sequenced in a study of cytomegalovirus exposure and HLA in healthy donors. The repertoire was sequenced with immunoSEQ multiplex PCR; TCRdb's copy has only in-frame clones and lacks some. The sample holds tens of thousands of clones, around 89% seen once. The sample consisted of PBMCs. These receptors came from a woman between 18 and 29 years old in good health and CMV-seronegative. Each CDR3 is given with its conserved first and last residue. Each record gives: J gene, V gene, D gene, CDR3 length, clone size, CDR3 protein, CDR3 DNA. A D gene is named only where the DNA matches it firmly. For some rows the clone size is stated as once, few or many, or as a class when expanded; others skip it.

TRBJ2-7 | TRBV12-2 | - | 17 | - | CASRLAHPSGRSDEQYF | TGTGCAAGTCGCTTAGCGCATCCTAGCGGGAGATCCGACGAGCAGTACTTC
TRBJ1-2 | TRBV6-1 | - | 13 | - | CASSENEIYGYTF | TGTGCCAGCAGTGAAAACGAGATCTATGGCTACACCTTC
TRBJ1-3 | TRBV12-5 | - | 16 | few | CASGIWETHSGNTIYF | TGTGCTAGTGGTATATGGGAGACCCATTCTGGAAACACCATATATTTT
TRBJ2-2 | TRBV7-3 | TRBD2 | 18 | - | CASSLVAGGMGNTGELFF | TGTGCCAGCAGCTTGGTGGCGGGAGGCATGGGGAACACCGGGGAGCTGTTTTTT
TRBJ1-5 | TRBV5-1 | TRBD1 | 16 | - | CASSLAGRGSNQPQHF | TGCGCCAGCAGCTTGGCGGGCAGGGGGAGCAATCAGCCCCAGCATTTT
TRBJ1-3 | TRBV9 | - | 18 | - | CASSVDLGGGGSGNTIYF | TGTGCCAGCAGCGTAGATCTTGGGGGGGGCGGCTCTGGAAACACCATATATTTT
TRBJ2-2 | TRBV7-7 | - | 13 | few | CASSSHGAGELFF | TGTGCTAGCAGCTCGCATGGAGCCGGGGAGCTGTTTTTT
TRBJ2-5 | TRBV29-1 | - | 13 | - | CSVEFSHWETQYF | TGCAGCGTTGAGTTTAGCCACTGGGAGACCCAGTACTTC
TRBJ2-2 | TRBV28 | TRBD2 | 18 | - | CASSLQGLAGVRTGELFF | TGTGCCAGCAGTTTACAGGGACTAGCGGGAGTAAGGACCGGGGAGCTGTTTTTT
TRBJ1-1 | TRBV19 | TRBD1 | 14 | - | CASSIRDRGTEAFF | TGTGCCAGTAGTATCCGGGACAGGGGCACTGAAGCTTTCTTT
TRBJ1-1 | TRBV20-1 | - | 11 | - | CRAQAGAEAFF | TGCAGGGCGCAGGCAGGCGCTGAAGCTTTCTTT
TRBJ1-2 | TRBV29-1 | - | 14 | - | CSVEEGQGIRSYTF | TGCAGCGTTGAAGAAGGTCAGGGGATAAGGAGCTACACCTTC
TRBJ2-3 | TRBV11-3 | - | 14 | - | CASSQSDKEDTQYF | TGTGCCAGCAGCCAGTCAGACAAGGAAGATACGCAGTATTTT
TRBJ1-3 | TRBV30 | TRBD1 | 15 | - | CAWIRDRGLRNTIYF | TGTGCCTGGATCCGGGACAGGGGTCTAAGAAACACCATATATTTT
TRBJ2-7 | TRBV18 | - | 16 | - | CASSLGTGLAHYEQYF | TGTGCCAGCTCACTGGGTACGGGACTGGCACACTACGAGCAGTACTTC
TRBJ2-5 | TRBV5-1 | - | 12 | - | CASRADGETQYF | TGCGCCAGCAGGGCAGATGGAGAGACCCAGTACTTC
TRBJ2-7 | TRBV5-5 | - | 14 | - | CASSPGLILYEQYF | TGTGCCAGCAGCCCGGGACTGATACTCTACGAGCAGTACTTC
TRBJ2-5 | TRBV9 | - | 16 | - | CASSVVPRQGGETQYF | TGTGCCAGCAGCGTAGTCCCCCGGCAGGGAGGAGAGACCCAGTACTTC
TRBJ2-5 | TRBV6-5 | - | 15 | - | CASSYFGAQEGTQYF | TGTGCCAGCAGTTATTTTGGGGCGCAAGAAGGGACCCAGTACTTC
TRBJ2-1 | TRBV4-1 | TRBD2 | 19 | - | CASSQAIAGGLSSYNEQFF | TGCGCCAGCAGCCAGGCAATAGCGGGGGGCCTTAGCTCCTACAATGAGCAGTTCTTC
TRBJ2-7 | TRBV9 | - | 15 | - | CASSVGGTGWYEQYF | TGTGCCAGCAGCGTAGGGGGTACGGGGTGGTACGAGCAGTACTTC
TRBJ1-3 | TRBV2 | - | 11 | - | CASRTGDTIYF | TGTGCCAGCAGAACCGGGGACACCATATATTTT
TRBJ1-6 | TRBV19 | - | 15 | - | CASSIAGQTRSPLHF | TGTGCCAGTAGTATAGCGGGGCAGACTAGGTCACCCCTCCACTTT
TRBJ1-4 | TRBV28 | - | 15 | - | CASSHRTGWGEKLFF | TGTGCCAGCAGTCACAGAACAGGGTGGGGTGAAAAACTGTTTTTT
TRBJ2-5 | TRBV5-1 | - | 14 | - | CASSPRTLQETQYF | TGCGCCAGCAGCCCTCGGACTCTCCAAGAGACCCAGTACTTC
TRBJ2-2 | TRBV7-2 | - | 15 | - | CASSLWGETTGELFF | TGTGCCAGCAGCTTATGGGGGGAGACCACCGGGGAGCTGTTTTTT
TRBJ1-4 | TRBV29-1 | - | 14 | - | CSARRGGTGEKLFF | TGCAGCGCCCGGCGGGGGGGGACGGGTGAAAAACTGTTTTTT
TRBJ2-1 | TRBV18 | - | 14 | - | CASSTDRYYNEQFF | TGTGCCAGCTCTACCGACAGGTACTACAATGAGCAGTTCTTC
TRBJ2-1 | TRBV29-1 | - | 11 | - | CSATFLNEQFF | TGCAGCGCTACCTTTTTAAATGAGCAGTTCTTC
TRBJ2-1 | TRBV5-6 | TRBD2 | 16 | - | CASSVRYSGSYNEQFF | TGTGCCAGCAGCGTAAGATATAGCGGGAGCTACAATGAGCAGTTCTTC
TRBJ1-2 | TRBV7-2 | - | 14 | - | CASSLGGQGYGYTF | TGTGCCAGCAGCTTAGGGGGGCAGGGGTATGGCTACACCTTC
TRBJ2-5 | TRBV18 | TRBD2 | 16 | - | CASSTLGAGDQETQYF | TGTGCCAGCTCAACCCTAGGGGCGGGGGACCAAGAGACCCAGTACTTC